The clone carrying this T cell receptor (beta chain) was seen more than once but under ten times. Its matching antigen is unknown. Trimming cost V 1 base and J 5 bases, with 14 bases left between them. Germline V gene sequence: CDR1 MNHNS, CDR2 SASEGT. The CDR3 runs 15 residues. The sample is drawn from a study of T-cell reconstitution after alpha-beta-depleted transplantation in children. Overall study findings and caveats: Several hundred rapidly expanded clones from non-depleted graft cells reportedly supplied alpha-beta T cells about two months post-transplant. It was surviving recipient T cells and thymic progenitors that gave some patients high TCRbeta diversity at day 60. Most T-cell counts and diversity one year after the transplant came from T cells that were newly produced.

Unique molecular identifiers were used to barcode this TCRbeta library. TCRdb analysed the PCR reads with MiXCR anew, one entry per CDR3 protein. This sample has 530,000 or so distinct CDR3 sequences; roughly a quarter occur once, and the top ten carry around 36%. The chain recombines TRBV6-1 with TRBJ2-5; D possibly matches TRBD1 or TRBD2 (5 bases each). The clonotype comes from a boy younger than two with Wiskott-Aldrich syndrome, due to receive a stem cell transplant. The sequenced sample was PBMCs, obtained before TCRalphabeta/CD19-depleted stem cell transplant. DNA for the CDR3: TGTGCCAGCAGTGAAGGGCATAGGGACCGGGAGACCCAGTACTTC. It specifies CASSEGHRDRETQYF.